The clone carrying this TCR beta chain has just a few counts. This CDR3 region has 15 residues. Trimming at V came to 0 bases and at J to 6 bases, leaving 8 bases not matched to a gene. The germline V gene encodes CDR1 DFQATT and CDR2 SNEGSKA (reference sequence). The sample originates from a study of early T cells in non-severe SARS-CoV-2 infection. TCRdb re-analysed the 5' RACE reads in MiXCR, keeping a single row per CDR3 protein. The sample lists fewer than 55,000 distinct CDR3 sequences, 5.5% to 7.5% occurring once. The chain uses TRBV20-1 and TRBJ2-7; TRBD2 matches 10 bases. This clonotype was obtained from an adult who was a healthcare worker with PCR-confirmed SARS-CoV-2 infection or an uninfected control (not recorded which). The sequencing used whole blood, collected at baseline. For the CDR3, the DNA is TGCAGTGCTAGAGATCTCCTAGCGGGGGTCTCCGAGCAGTACTTC. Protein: CSARDLLAGVSEQYF.